Presented here are 21 T cell receptor beta chains from one specimen sequenced in a study of OX40 agonist ivuxolimab in advanced cancers. The library was built by means of the immunoSEQ multiplex PCR assay. In its TCRdb copy, this immuneACCESS table keeps in-frame sequences only and misses some clones. Where compared with another copy, unresolved V genes explain less than half of these, and the others have no known cause. The table for this sample lists about 100,000 clones; about nine tenths of them were counted only once. The top ten clonotypes cover around 0.16% of the sample. Sequencing was performed on CD4+ or CD8+ T cells sorted from blood, taken in a trial of the OX40 agonist ivuxolimab. Receptors were obtained from an adult with an advanced solid tumor such as melanoma, head and neck, liver or kidney cancer.

The chain uses TRBV7-8 and TRBJ2-3; D unresolved. Between the trimmed V and J ends, which lost 5 bases and 3 bases, there was a span of 3 bases. The CDR3 sequence is 11 residues long. Germline lookup yields CDR1 SGHVS and CDR2 FQNEAQ. The CDR3 coding sequence is TGTGCCAGCAGCCAGACAGATACGCAGTATTTT. Protein sequence: CASSQTDTQYF.

The V and J genes are TRBV6-5 and TRBJ2-7; unclear D gene. With 2 bases removed from V and 2 bases from J, the gap between germline ends came to 7 bases. The germline V gene has CDR1 MNHEY and CDR2 SVGAGI. This CDR3 region has 13 residues. Here the CDR3 reads CASSYGYTYEQYF. CDR3 nucleotides: TGTGCCAGCAGTTACGGTTACACCTACGAGCAGTACTTC.

In its sample, this clone was seen a few times. The chain couples TRBV7-9 to TRBJ1-1, with 7 bases matching TRBD1. Germline V gene lookup returns CDR1 SEHNR and CDR2 FQNEAQ (reference sequence). V was clipped by 5 bases and J by 2 bases; unmatched bases: 5. The CDR3 spans 14 residues. The CDR3 coding sequence is TGTGCCAGCAGCAGGGGACAGCTAAACACTGAAGCTTTCTTT. Encoded protein: CASSRGQLNTEAFF.

This chain joins TRBV6-1 and TRBJ1-1; D is undetermined. This CDR3 region has 13 residues. Trimming removed 6 bases at V and 5 bases at J, with 13 bases between. Germline CDR1 MNHNS, CDR2 SASEGT. The CDR3 DNA reads TGTGCCAGCAGCCGGGTTCAGGATACTGAAGCTTTCTTT. Its translation: CASSRVQDTEAFF.

The genes are TRBV7-9 and TRBJ2-3; TRBD2 aligns across 13 bases. V trimming: 5 bases; J trimming: 3 bases; junction bases outside the gene matches: 2. Germline V lookup: CDR1 SEHNR, CDR2 FQNEAQ (reference sequence). This CDR3 contains 15 residues. The CDR3 is CASSTTSGRTDTQYF. The DNA for the CDR3 is TGTGCCAGCAGCACGACTAGCGGGAGGACAGATACGCAGTATTTT.

A few counts support this clone. The gene calls are TRBV28 and TRBJ2-1; D might be TRBD2 (6 bases). The germline V gene has CDR1 MDHEN and CDR2 SYDVKM. This CDR3 is 14 amino acids long. Trimming took 8 bases from V and 7 from J, leaving 18 bases between them. The DNA of the CDR3 is TGTGCCAGCTATGGCGGGATGGGACGGAATGAGCAGTTCTTC. This encodes CASYGGMGRNEQFF.

This clone appeared once. The genes are TRBV28 and TRBJ2-7; TRBD2 matches at 10 bases. This CDR3 contains 14 residues. CDR1 is MDHEN, CDR2 SYDVKM, per germline. The V and J ends lost 7 bases and 7 bases, in that order; junction bases with no gene match: 10. CDR3 protein: CASNVLAGSGEQYF. The CDR3 nucleotides read TGTGCCAGCAATGTACTAGCGGGAAGTGGAGAGCAGTACTTC.

The chain joins TRBV9 to TRBJ2-1, with a weak D call TRBD2 (7 bases). The CDR3 consists of 16 residues. V was trimmed by 2 bases and J by 6 bases, leaving 18 bases between them. Germline loops: CDR1 SGDLS, CDR2 YYNGEE. The CDR3 nucleotides are TGTGCCAGCAGCGTCAGCCTAGGGGGGGCTACCAATGAGCAGTTCTTC. Amino acid sequence: CASSVSLGGATNEQFF.

The genes are TRBV9 and TRBJ2-3; 8 nucleotides align to TRBD1. The CDR3 is 15 residues long. J lost 2 bases, V lost 3 bases, and 5 bases had no gene match. Germline V CDR1 and CDR2: SGDLS, YYNGEE. The CDR3 nucleotides read TGTGCCAGCAGCGCGAGACAGGGGATCACAGATACGCAGTATTTT. Protein product: CASSARQGITDTQYF.

This chain uses TRBV19 with TRBJ1-1; D is unresolved. V lost 2 bases to trimming and J lost 2 bases, with 9 bases between them. The CDR3 contains 14 residues. Germline V gene data show CDR1 as LNHDA and CDR2 as SQIVND (reference sequence). The DNA of the CDR3 is TGTGCCAGTAGTATATTTGGGCCAAACACTGAAGCTTTCTTT. Protein: CASSIFGPNTEAFF.

This chain joins TRBV6-6 and TRBJ2-5; no firm D call. The CDR3 consists of 13 residues. Trimming shortened V by 4 bases and J by 2 bases, and 8 bases separated the two germline ends. Germline lookup yields CDR1 MNHNY and CDR2 SVGAGI (reference sequence). CDR3 sequence: CASSFTPQETQYF. CDR3 DNA sequence: TGTGCCAGCAGTTTTACACCGCAAGAGACCCAGTACTTC.

The chain couples TRBV6-1 to TRBJ2-5; D possibly corresponds to TRBD2 (6 bases). The CDR3 length is 15 residues. CDR1 MNHNS and CDR2 SASEGT come from the germline V gene. The V end lost 1 base, the J end lost 0 bases, and 9 bases lay between the germline ends. The CDR3 nucleotides read TGTGCCAGCAGTGAAGGTGGAGGGTACCAAGAGACCCAGTACTTC. It yields the protein CASSEGGGYQETQYF.

This chain connects TRBV5-4 to TRBJ1-2; D ambiguous. V was cut by 2 bases and J by 1 base, with 12 bases left in between. Per the germline V gene, CDR1 is SGHNT and CDR2 is YYREEE (reference sequence). The CDR3 sequence is 15 residues long. The CDR3 DNA follows: TGTGCCAGCAGCTTCCTACCCCGCCTTAACTATGGCTACACCTTC. Its protein product is CASSFLPRLNYGYTF.

This clone has more than one count but fewer than ten. The J gene is TRBJ2-7, the V gene TRBV27, with D uncertain. Per the germline V gene, CDR1 is MNHEY and CDR2 is SMNVEV (reference sequence). Between the trimmed V and J ends, which lost 5 bases and 5 bases, there was a span of 13 bases. The CDR3 covers 13 residues. The CDR3 loop reads CASSAPLTDEQYF. CDR3 nucleotide sequence: TGTGCCAGCAGTGCCCCTCTTACGGACGAGCAGTACTTC.

The rearrangement joins TRBV11-2 to TRBJ2-2; tentative D call: TRBD1 (6 bases). V was pared by 1 base and J by 6 bases, with 12 bases between. The CDR3 runs to 15 residues. Germline CDR1 is SGHAT and CDR2 is FQNNGV. The CDR3 protein is CASSLVTGSPGELFF. As DNA, the CDR3 is TGTGCCAGCAGCTTAGTCACAGGGAGTCCCGGGGAGCTGTTTTTT.

The chain recombines TRBV6-1 with TRBJ1-5; 11 nucleotides line up with TRBD1. The CDR3 is 15 residues long. Germline V gene data show CDR1 as MNHNS and CDR2 as SASEGT. V shed 1 base, J shed 6 bases, and the junction held 2 bases outside the gene matches. CDR3 sequence: CASSEGTGGGQPQHF. DNA of the CDR3: TGTGCCAGCAGTGAAGGGACAGGGGGCGGTCAGCCCCAGCATTTT.

This chain links TRBV6-1 with TRBJ2-2; D call uncertain. CDR3 size: 14 residues. V lost 7 bases to trimming and J lost 0 bases, with 9 bases between them. Germline V CDR1 and CDR2: MNHNS, SASEGT. The CDR3 protein is CASIGLTNTGELFF. The CDR3 DNA reads TGTGCCAGCATTGGGCTCACGAACACCGGGGAGCTGTTTTTT.

In DNA form, the CDR3 reads TGTGCCACGGGGGAGGGCACAGATACGCAGTATTTT. Its protein is CATGEGTDTQYF. This sequence joins TRBV7-6 and TRBJ2-3, with D possibly matching TRBD2 (6 bases). CDR1 and CDR2 (germline): SGHVS, FNYEAQ. The V end was cut by 10 bases, the J end by 1 base, with 9 bases between. The CDR3 totals 12 residues. The entire variable domain, with the rest obtained from reference TRBV7-6 and TRBJ2-3, is as follows: GAGVSQSPRYKVTKRGQDVALRCDPISGHVSLYWYRQALGQGPEFLTYFNYEAQQDKSGLPNDRFSAERPEGSISTLTIQRTEQRDSAMYRCATGEGTDTQYFGPGTRLTVL.

As DNA, the CDR3 is TGTGCCAGCACCGGTTCCAGGCGGGGGGGCGGGACAGATACGCAGTATTTT. The encoded protein is CASTGSRRGGGTDTQYF. The chain uses TRBV7-8 and TRBJ2-3; 9 bases agree with TRBD2. The CDR3 contains 17 residues. The junction had 14 bases not matched to a gene; V was cut back by 7 bases and J by 3 bases. Germline lookup yields CDR1 SGHVS and CDR2 FQNEAQ.

CDR3 sequence reads: CASRVNTEAFF. The CDR3 DNA reads TGCGCCAGCAGGGTAAACACTGAAGCTTTCTTT. The chain couples TRBV10-2 to TRBJ1-1; D unclear. This CDR3 comprises 11 residues. CDR1 and CDR2 from the germline V gene are WSHSY and SAAADI. The V gene lost 6 bases and the J gene lost 2 bases, with 4 bases spanning the gap.

The V gene is TRBV10-3, the J gene TRBJ2-7, with D perhaps TRBD1 (6 bases). There are 13 residues in the CDR3. V was clipped by 7 bases and J by 1 base, with 11 bases between them. Germline V lookup: CDR1 ENHRY, CDR2 SYGVKD. The CDR3 DNA sequence: TGTGCCATCACCCTAGGGGGTTCCTACGAGCAGTACTTC. Encoded protein: CAITLGGSYEQYF.